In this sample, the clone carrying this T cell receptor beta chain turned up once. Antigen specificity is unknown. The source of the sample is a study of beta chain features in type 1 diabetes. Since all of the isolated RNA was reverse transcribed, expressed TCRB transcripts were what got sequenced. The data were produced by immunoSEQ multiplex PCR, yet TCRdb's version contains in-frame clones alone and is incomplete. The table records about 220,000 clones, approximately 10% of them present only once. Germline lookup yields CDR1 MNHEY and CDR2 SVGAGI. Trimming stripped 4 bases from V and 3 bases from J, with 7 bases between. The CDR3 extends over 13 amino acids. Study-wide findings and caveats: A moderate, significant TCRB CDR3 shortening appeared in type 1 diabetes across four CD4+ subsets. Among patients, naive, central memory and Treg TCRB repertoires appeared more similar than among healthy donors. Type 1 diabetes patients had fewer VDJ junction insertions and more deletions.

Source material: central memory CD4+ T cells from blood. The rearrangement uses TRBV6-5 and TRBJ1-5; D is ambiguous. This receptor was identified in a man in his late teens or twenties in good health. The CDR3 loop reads CASSWVANQPQHF. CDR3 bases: TGTGCCAGCAGTTGGGTGGCCAATCAGCCCCAGCATTTT.